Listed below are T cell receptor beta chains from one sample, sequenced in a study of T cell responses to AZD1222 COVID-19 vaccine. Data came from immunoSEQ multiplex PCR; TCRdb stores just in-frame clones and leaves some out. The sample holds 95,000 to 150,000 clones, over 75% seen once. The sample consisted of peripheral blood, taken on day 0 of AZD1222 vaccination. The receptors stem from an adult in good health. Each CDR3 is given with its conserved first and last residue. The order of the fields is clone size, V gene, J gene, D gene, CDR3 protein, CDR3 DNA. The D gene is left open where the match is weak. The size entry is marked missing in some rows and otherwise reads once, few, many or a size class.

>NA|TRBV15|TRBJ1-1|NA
CATSRAWGDGWTEAFF
TGTGCCACCAGCAGAGCCTGGGGGGATGGGTGGACTGAAGCTTTCTTT
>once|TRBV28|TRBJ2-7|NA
CASRPGVPSYEQYF
TGTGCCAGCCGCCCAGGGGTACCCTCCTACGAGCAGTACTTC
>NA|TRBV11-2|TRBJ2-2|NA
CASSPSRTFTGELFF
TGTGCCAGCAGCCCGTCCCGGACGTTTACCGGGGAGCTGTTTTTT
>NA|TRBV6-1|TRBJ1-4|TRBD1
CASSDRGREKLFF
TGTGCCAGCAGTGACAGGGGGCGTGAAAAACTGTTTTTT
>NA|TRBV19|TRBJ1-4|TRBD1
CASRKTGAKEKLFF
TGTGCCAGTCGGAAAACAGGGGCAAAGGAAAAACTGTTTTTT
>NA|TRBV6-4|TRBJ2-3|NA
CASSMKRTDTQYF
TGTGCCAGCAGTATGAAACGCACAGATACGCAGTATTTT
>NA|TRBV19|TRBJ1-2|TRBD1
CASSIRQGYYGYTF
TGTGCCAGTAGTATCCGACAGGGTTACTATGGCTACACCTTC
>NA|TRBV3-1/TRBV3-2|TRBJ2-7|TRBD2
CASSIAGATYEQYF
TGTGCCAGCAGTATAGCGGGGGCCACCTACGAGCAGTACTTC
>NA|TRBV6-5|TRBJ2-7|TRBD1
CASSWAGTGGSYEQYF
TGTGCCAGCAGTTGGGCCGGGACAGGGGGCTCCTACGAGCAGTACTTC
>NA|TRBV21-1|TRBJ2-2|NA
CASSKFGYSGGVSTGELFF
TGTGCCAGCAGCAAATTTGGGTACAGCGGGGGGGTATCCACCGGGGAGCTGTTTTTT
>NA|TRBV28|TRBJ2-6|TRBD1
CASGTGGSGANVLTF
TGTGCCAGTGGGACAGGGGGCTCCGGGGCCAACGTCCTGACTTTC
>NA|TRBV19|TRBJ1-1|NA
CASSIGARNTEAFF
TGTGCCAGTAGTATAGGAGCGAGGAACACTGAAGCTTTCTTT
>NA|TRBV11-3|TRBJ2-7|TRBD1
CASSLDRRTGDYEQYF
TGTGCCAGCAGCTTAGATCGTAGGACAGGGGACTACGAGCAGTACTTC
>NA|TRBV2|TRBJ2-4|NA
CASREDPNLAKNIQYF
TGTGCCAGCAGGGAAGACCCAAACCTAGCCAAAAACATTCAGTACTTC
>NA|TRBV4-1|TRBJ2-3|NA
CASSHPKREDTQYF
TGCGCCAGCAGCCACCCCAAAAGGGAGGATACGCAGTATTTT
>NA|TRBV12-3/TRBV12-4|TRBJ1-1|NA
CASSFGGGTEAFF
TGTGCCAGCAGTTTCGGGGGCGGTACTGAAGCTTTCTTT
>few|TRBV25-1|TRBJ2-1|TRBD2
CASSAPMAGGINEQFF
TGTGCCAGCAGTGCACCCATGGCGGGGGGGATCAATGAGCAGTTCTTC
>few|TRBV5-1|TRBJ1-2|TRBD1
CASSLGQNNYGYTF
TGCGCCAGCAGCCTGGGACAGAACAACTATGGCTACACCTTC
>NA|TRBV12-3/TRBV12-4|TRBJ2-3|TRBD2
CASGGVTDTQYF
TGTGCCAGCGGGGGGGTAACAGATACGCAGTATTTT
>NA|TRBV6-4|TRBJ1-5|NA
CASSPSGAPGSNQPQHF
TGTGCCAGCAGCCCGTCGGGGGCCCCAGGGTCCAATCAGCCCCAGCATTTT
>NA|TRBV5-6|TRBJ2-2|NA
CASSSTPTGGTGELFF
TGTGCCAGCAGCTCAACGCCAACTGGGGGGACCGGGGAGCTGTTTTTT
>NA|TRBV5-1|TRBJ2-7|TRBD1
CASSTQGALDEQYF
TGCGCCAGCAGCACTCAGGGGGCGCTCGACGAGCAGTACTTC
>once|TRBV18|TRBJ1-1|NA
CASSLPEGNTEAFF
TGTGCCAGCTCACTCCCGGAAGGGAACACTGAAGCTTTCTTT
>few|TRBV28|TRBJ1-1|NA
CASSDYREGTEAFF
TGTGCCAGCAGCGATTACAGGGAGGGCACTGAAGCTTTCTTT
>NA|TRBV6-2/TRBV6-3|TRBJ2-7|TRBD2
CASSERGELNEQYF
TGTGCCAGCAGTGAGCGGGGGGAGCTCAACGAGCAGTACTTC
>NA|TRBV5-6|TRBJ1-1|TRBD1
CASSRRDRVEIEAFF
TGTGCCAGCAGCCGCCGGGACAGGGTGGAAATTGAAGCTTTCTTT
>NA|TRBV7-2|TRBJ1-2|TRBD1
CASSETGDYGYTF
TGTGCCAGCAGCGAAACAGGGGACTATGGCTACACCTTC
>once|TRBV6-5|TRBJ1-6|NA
CASNNRDNSPLHF
TGTGCCAGCAATAACAGGGACAATTCACCCCTCCACTTT
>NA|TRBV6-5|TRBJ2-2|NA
CASSYSLGGAGELFF
TGTGCCAGCAGTTACTCACTAGGTGGGGCCGGGGAGCTGTTTTTT
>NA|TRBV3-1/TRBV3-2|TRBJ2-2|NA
CASSKGGMNTGELFF
TGTGCCAGCAGCAAAGGGGGGATGAACACCGGGGAGCTGTTTTTT
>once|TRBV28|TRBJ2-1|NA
CASSDLRGQFF
TGTGCCAGCAGTGACCTTAGGGGGCAGTTCTTC
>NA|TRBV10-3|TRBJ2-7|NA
CAISTGSYEQYF
TGTGCCATCAGCACAGGGTCCTACGAGCAGTACTTC
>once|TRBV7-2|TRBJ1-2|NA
CASSPRAAGEYGYTF
TGTGCCAGCAGCCCGCGTGCGGCAGGGGAATATGGCTACACCTTC
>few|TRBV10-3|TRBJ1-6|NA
CAIRGVVDNSPLHF
TGTGCCATCAGAGGTGTAGTAGATAATTCACCCCTCCACTTT
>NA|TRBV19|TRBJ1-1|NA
CASRRVMGTEAFF
TGTGCCAGTAGGAGGGTCATGGGCACTGAAGCTTTCTTT
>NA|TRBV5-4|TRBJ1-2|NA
CASSLVGANYGYTF
TGTGCCAGCAGCTTGGTGGGAGCTAACTATGGCTACACCTTC
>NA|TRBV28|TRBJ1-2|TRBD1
CASSLIRGRDGYTF
TGTGCCAGCAGTTTGATCAGGGGGCGAGATGGCTACACCTTC
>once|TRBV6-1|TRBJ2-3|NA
CASSEGPASTDTQYF
TGTGCCAGCAGTGAAGGGCCCGCTAGCACAGATACGCAGTATTTT
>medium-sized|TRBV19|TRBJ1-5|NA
CASSMAQTYSNQPQHF
TGTGCCAGTAGTATGGCTCAGACATATAGCAATCAGCCCCAGCATTTT
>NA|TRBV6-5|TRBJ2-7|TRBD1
CASSRTGRSADEQYF
TGTGCCAGCAGTCGGACAGGGCGGTCGGCGGACGAGCAGTACTTC
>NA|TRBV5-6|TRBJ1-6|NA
CASSLFQSSYNSPLHF
TGTGCCAGCAGCTTGTTTCAGAGCTCCTATAATTCACCCCTCCACTTT
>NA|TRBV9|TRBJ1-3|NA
CASSGRGSIYF
TGTGCCAGCAGCGGAAGAGGGTCCATATATTTT
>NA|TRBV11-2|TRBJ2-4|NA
CASSSKGQGFGMVNIQYF
TGTGCCAGCAGCTCCAAAGGGCAGGGTTTCGGAATGGTAAACATTCAGTACTTC